The sample holds many counts of the clone carrying this TCR beta chain. Its cognate antigen is unknown. The entry originates in a study of cytomegalovirus exposure and HLA in healthy donors. Study-level results: It is likely that the observed cluster of highly shared sequence variants was a sequencing artifact.

The PCR was carried out with 60 Vbeta primers and 13 Jbeta primers. Sequencing was performed with immunoSEQ multiplex PCR; in TCRdb, only in-frame clones are kept and a portion is missing. The sample includes about 180,000 clones, 82% of them seen just once. Germline V gene sequence: CDR1 MNHEY, CDR2 SVGAGI. The CDR3 runs to 15 residues. The V segment lost 5 bases and the J segment 2 bases; nucleotides outside the gene matches: 6. The chain joins TRBV6-5 to TRBJ2-3; 8 positions agree with TRBD2. This TCR was recovered from a man aged 35 to 55 in good health and CMV-seronegative. Material for sequencing was PBMCs. The CDR3 DNA reads as TGTGCCAGCAGTCCCCCGGGACTAGTCACAGATACGCAGTATTTT. Amino acid sequence: CASSPPGLVTDTQYF.